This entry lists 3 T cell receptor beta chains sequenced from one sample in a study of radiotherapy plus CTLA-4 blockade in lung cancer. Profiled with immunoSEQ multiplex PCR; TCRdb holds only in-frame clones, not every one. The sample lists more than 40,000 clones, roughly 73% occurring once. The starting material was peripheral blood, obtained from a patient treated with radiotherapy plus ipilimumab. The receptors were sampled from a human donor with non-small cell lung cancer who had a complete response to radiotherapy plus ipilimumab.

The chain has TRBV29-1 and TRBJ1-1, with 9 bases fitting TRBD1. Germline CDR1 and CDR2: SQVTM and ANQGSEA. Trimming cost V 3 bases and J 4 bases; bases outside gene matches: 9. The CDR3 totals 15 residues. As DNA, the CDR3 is TGCAGCGTTGATGGGGGGACAGGGAGTCGCACTGAAGCTTTCTTT. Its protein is CSVDGGTGSRTEAFF.

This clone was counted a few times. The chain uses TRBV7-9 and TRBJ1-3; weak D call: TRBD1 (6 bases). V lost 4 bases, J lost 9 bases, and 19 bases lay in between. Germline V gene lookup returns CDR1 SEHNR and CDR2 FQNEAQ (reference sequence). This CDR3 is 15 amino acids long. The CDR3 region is CASSSPAGVIGTIYF. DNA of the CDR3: TGTGCCAGCAGCTCGCCTGCAGGGGTGATAGGCACCATATATTTT. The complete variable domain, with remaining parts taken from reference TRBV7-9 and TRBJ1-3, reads DTGVSQNPRHKITKRGQNVTFRCDPISEHNRLYWYRQTLGQGPEFLTYFQNEAQLEKSRLLSDRFSAERPKGSFSTLEIQRTEQGDSAMYLCASSSPAGVIGTIYFGEGSWLTVV.

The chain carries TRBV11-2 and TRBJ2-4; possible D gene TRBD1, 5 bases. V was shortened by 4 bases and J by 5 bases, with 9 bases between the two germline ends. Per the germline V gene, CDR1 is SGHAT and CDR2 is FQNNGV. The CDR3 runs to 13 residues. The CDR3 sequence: CASSSRTQNIQYF. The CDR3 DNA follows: TGTGCCAGCAGCTCCCGGACACAAAACATTCAGTACTTC.